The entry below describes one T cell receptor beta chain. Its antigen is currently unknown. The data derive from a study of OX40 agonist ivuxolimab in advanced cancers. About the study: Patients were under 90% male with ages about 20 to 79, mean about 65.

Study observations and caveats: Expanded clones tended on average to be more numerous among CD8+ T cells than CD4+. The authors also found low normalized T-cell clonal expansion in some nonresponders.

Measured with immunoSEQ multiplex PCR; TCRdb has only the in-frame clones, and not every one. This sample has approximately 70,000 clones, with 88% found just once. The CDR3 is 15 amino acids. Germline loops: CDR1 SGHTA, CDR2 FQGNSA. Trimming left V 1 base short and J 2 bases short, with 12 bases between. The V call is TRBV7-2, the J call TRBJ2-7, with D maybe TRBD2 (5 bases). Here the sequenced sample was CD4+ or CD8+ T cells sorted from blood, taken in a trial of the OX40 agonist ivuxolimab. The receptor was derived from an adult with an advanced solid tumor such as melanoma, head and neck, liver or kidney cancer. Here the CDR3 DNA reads TGTGCCAGCAGCTTAGTACGAGGGAGCCCCTACGAGCAGTACTTC. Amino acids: CASSLVRGSPYEQYF. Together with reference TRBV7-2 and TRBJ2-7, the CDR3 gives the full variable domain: GAGVSQSPSNKVTEKGKDVELRCDPISGHTALYWYRQSLGQGLEFLIYFQGNSAPDKSGLPSDRFSAERTGGSVSTLTIQRTQQEDSAVYLCASSLVRGSPYEQYFGPGTRLTVT.